One sample yielded the 2 T cell receptor beta chains listed below, sequenced in a study of cytomegalovirus exposure and HLA in healthy donors. PCR was performed using 60 Vbeta and 13 Jbeta primers. TCRdb's copy holds only in-frame clones and misses some; the assay was immunoSEQ multiplex PCR. The sample has a few hundred thousand clones; under 80% are singletons. The sequenced material came from PBMCs. These receptors were collected from a woman aged 30 to 39 in good health and CMV-seronegative.

The V gene is TRBV29-1, the J gene TRBJ2-3; TRBD1 is a possible D gene (5 bases). V lost 4 bases, J lost 4 bases, and 6 bases lay in between. CDR1 is SQVTM and CDR2 is ANQGSEA in the germline V gene. The CDR3 contains 11 residues. CDR3 sequence (DNA): TGCAGCGTTGCCAGGGCAGATACGCAGTATTTT. It yields the protein CSVARADTQYF.

The rearrangement joins TRBV4-2 to TRBJ2-1; 8 bases map to TRBD2. The CDR3 runs to 16 residues. Germline V gives CDR1 LGHNA, CDR2 YNFKEQ. J lost 6 bases, V lost 0 bases, and 7 bases had no gene match. CDR3 region: CASSQDGTSLVNEQFF. The CDR3 nucleotides read TGTGCCAGCAGCCAAGATGGGACTAGTTTAGTCAATGAGCAGTTCTTC.